Presented here are 31 T cell receptor beta chains from one specimen sequenced in a study of T cells in Graves' hyperthyroidism and ophthalmopathy. Amplification of TCR beta CDR3 regions was performed using RNA transcripts as template. The study used the HTBI primer set for a first-round RT-PCR of the TCR CDR3. TCRdb re-called the multiplex PCR reads with MiXCR, one entry per CDR3 protein. This table has hundreds of thousands of distinct CDR3 sequences, about 16% appearing once. The source material was blood. These receptors all come from a woman aged 40 to 50 with Graves' ophthalmopathy.

By its share, this clonotype is medium-sized. V and J are TRBV20-1 and TRBJ2-1, with 10 bases lining up with TRBD1. The CDR3 has 16 residues. Germline V gene data show CDR1 as DFQATT and CDR2 as SNEGSKA (reference sequence). Unmatched junction bases numbered 3, after V lost 1 base and J lost 0 bases. The CDR3 DNA reads TGCAGTGCTAGAGGACAGGGGGCGAGCTCCTACAATGAGCAGTTCTTC. Translation gives CSARGQGASSYNEQFF.

To note about this clonotype: Germline and junction disagree at one end, which may indicate a read error. The chain uses TRBV6-1 and TRBJ2-1; 7 nucleotides align to TRBD1. Germline loops: CDR1 MNHNS, CDR2 SASEGT. This CDR3 region has 14 residues. The CDR3 protein is CAGSAVGQDNEQFF. CDR3 nucleotide sequence: TGTGCCGGCAGTGCCGTAGGACAGGACAATGAGCAGTTCTTC.

This clonotype was detected ten times or more. The chain carries TRBV2 and TRBJ2-1; 8 nucleotides align to TRBD2. Germline trimming cut 9 bases from V and 0 bases from J; bases unmatched to any gene: 4. In germline, CDR1 is SNHLY, CDR2 FYNNEI. This CDR3 is 14 amino acids long. The CDR3 loop reads CASVAGFSYNEQFF. The CDR3 DNA is TGTGCCAGTGTAGCGGGGTTCTCCTACAATGAGCAGTTCTTC. The variable domain in full, completed from reference TRBV2 and TRBJ2-1, reads EPEVTQTPSHQVTQMGQEVILRCVPISNHLYFYWYRQILGQKVEFLVSFYNNEISEKSEIFDDQFSVERPDGSNFTLKIRSTKLEDSAMYFCASVAGFSYNEQFFGPGTRLTVL.

This clonotype turned up a few times. The chain recombines TRBV9 with TRBJ1-6; 7 nucleotides match TRBD1. The ends lost 3 bases at V and 8 bases at J; junction bases unmatched: 8. Per the germline V gene, CDR1 is SGDLS and CDR2 is YYNGEE. The CDR3 length is 15 residues. CDR3 nucleotides: TGTGCCAGCAGCGCGCAAGGGGGCGATGATTCACCCCTCCACTTT. This sequence encodes CASSAQGGDDSPLHF. Variable domain in full (rest from reference TRBV9 and TRBJ1-6): DSGVTQTPKHLITATGQRVTLRCSPRSGDLSVYWYQQSLDQGLQFLIQYYNGEERAKGNILERFSAQQFPDLHSELNLSSLELGDSALYFCASSAQGGDDSPLHFGNGTRLTVT.

The sample holds many counts of this clonotype. V and J are TRBV2 and TRBJ2-7; D may match TRBD1 or TRBD2 (5 bases each). The CDR3 has 14 residues. V gave up 3 bases and J gave up 1 base, with 10 bases separating them. Per the germline V gene, CDR1 is SNHLY and CDR2 is FYNNEI. The CDR3 sequence is CASSDRDRSYEQYF. The CDR3 DNA reads as TGTGCCAGCAGTGACCGGGACCGATCCTACGAGCAGTACTTC. Looking up the rest from reference TRBV2 and TRBJ2-7 gives the full variable domain: EPEVTQTPSHQVTQMGQEVILRCVPISNHLYFYWYRQILGQKVEFLVSFYNNEISEKSEIFDDQFSVERPDGSNFTLKIRSTKLEDSAMYFCASSDRDRSYEQYFGPGTRLTVT.

The chain uses TRBV5-1 and TRBJ2-1; 15 bases match TRBD2. The CDR3 has 16 amino acids. Trimming cost V 4 bases and J 8 bases; bases outside gene matches: 7. CDR1 and CDR2 (germline): SGHRS, YFSETQ. CDR3 coding DNA: TGCGCCAGCAGCCGCCCCGGGACTAGCGGGAGGTATGAGCAGTTCTTC. Protein: CASSRPGTSGRYEQFF.

The sample holds many counts of this clonotype. The chain links TRBV2 to TRBJ2-1, with 9 bases identical to TRBD2. The CDR3 has 18 residues. V trimming: 3 bases; J trimming: 7 bases; junction bases outside the gene matches: 16. Germline V gene data show CDR1 as SNHLY and CDR2 as FYNNEI. CDR3 protein: CASSEGHLAGGPGNEQFF. DNA for the CDR3: TGTGCCAGCAGTGAGGGTCACTTGGCGGGAGGGCCGGGAAATGAGCAGTTCTTC.

This clonotype was detected a few times. This sequence joins TRBV5-1 and TRBJ1-4, with TRBD1 as a possible D gene (6 bases). This CDR3 region has 13 residues. The germline gives CDR1 SGHRS, CDR2 YFSETQ. With 4 bases removed from V and 8 bases from J, the gap between germline ends came to 12 bases. The CDR3: CASSPTGSEKLFF. CDR3 nucleotides: TGCGCCAGCAGCCCAACAGGGTCGGAAAAACTGTTTTTT.

This clonotype was seen at least ten times. This rearrangement joins TRBV3-1 to TRBJ2-1, with 7 bases matching TRBD2. The CDR3 extends over 12 amino acids. Trimming removed 2 bases from V and 14 bases from J; junction bases left unmatched: 6. Germline V gene sequence: CDR1 LGHDT, CDR2 YNNKEL (reference sequence). The CDR3 protein is CASSQRSGVKFF. In nucleotides, the CDR3 is TGTGCCAGCAGCCAACGCAGCGGGGTGAAGTTCTTC.

This clonotype showed up just a few times. In DNA form, the CDR3 reads TGTGCCAGCAGGGACGGGACAGGGAGCACAGATACGCAGTATTTT. It yields the protein CASRDGTGSTDTQYF. The V and J genes are TRBV6-1 and TRBJ2-3; 9 nucleotides agree with TRBD1. Germline V lookup: CDR1 MNHNS, CDR2 SASEGT. V lost 6 bases and J lost 0; bases outside the gene matches: 4. CDR3 size: 15 residues.

This clonotype showed up just once. One end of the junction is discordant with germline, which a read error may explain. The genes are TRBV7-2 and TRBJ2-5; D may be TRBD2 (7 bases). CDR3 length: 14 residues. Germline loops: CDR1 SGHTA, CDR2 FQGNSA. For the CDR3, the DNA is TGTGCCAGCTCTAAGGGGGGGGGTCAAGAGACCCGGTACTTC. Amino acids: CASSKGGGQETRYF. Variable domain in full (rest from reference TRBV7-2 and TRBJ2-5): GAGVSQSPSNKVTEKGKDVELRCDPISGHTALYWYRQSLGQGLEFLIYFQGNSAPDKSGLPSDRFSAERTGGSVSTLTIQRTQQEDSAVYLCASSKGGGQETRYFGPGTRLLVL.

Details on this clonotype: A clone one base away is much larger, so this may be a read error. The chain combines TRBV6-1 with TRBJ1-6; no definite D call. CDR1 and CDR2 from the germline V gene are MNHNS and SASEGT. V lost 6 bases to trimming and J lost 8 bases, with 17 bases between them. CDR3 size: 15 residues. The CDR3 DNA sequence: TGTGCCAGCAGACGGGGTCAGTGGAACCATTCACCCCTCCACTTT. Protein sequence: CASRRGQWNHSPLHF.

In its sample, this clonotype was seen many times. V usage is TRBV30 and J usage is TRBJ2-7; perhaps TRBD1 as D (7 bases). CDR1 is GTSNPN, CDR2 SVGIG, per germline (reference sequence). V lost 3 bases and J lost 2, with 14 bases in between. The CDR3 loop spans 14 amino acids. CDR3 amino acids: CAWRKGGGTYEQYF. The CDR3 nucleotides are TGTGCCTGGAGAAAAGGAGGGGGCACCTACGAGCAGTACTTC.

This clonotype was seen ten or more times. The chain joins TRBV6-5 to TRBJ1-1; D gene uncertain. The CDR3 length is 13 residues. Germline CDR1 and CDR2: MNHEY and SVGAGI. Deletions cut 2 bases from V and 3 bases from J, with 7 bases between. CDR3 residues: CASSYKRDTEAFF. CDR3 DNA: TGTGCCAGCAGTTACAAAAGGGACACTGAAGCTTTCTTT.

This chain connects TRBV15 to TRBJ1-3, with TRBD1 matching 9 bases. Germline loops: CDR1 LNHNV, CDR2 YYDKDF (reference sequence). J was trimmed by 4 bases and V by 2 bases; bases with no gene match: 12. The CDR3 extends over 18 amino acids. The CDR3, as DNA: TGTGCCACCAGCAGACTTCTAACCCGGGACAGGGTGGGAAACACCATATATTTT. Translated, it gives CATSRLLTRDRVGNTIYF.

This clonotype has a count of ten or more. The V call is TRBV5-1, the J call TRBJ1-3; weak D call: TRBD1 (6 bases). The CDR3 totals 14 residues. V was shortened by 0 bases and J by 8 bases, with 12 bases between the two germline ends. From germline, CDR1 is SGHRS and CDR2 YFSETQ. The CDR3 here is CASSLAGDEDTIYF. The CDR3 DNA is TGCGCCAGCAGCTTGGCAGGGGATGAAGACACCATATATTTT.

The V gene is TRBV5-6, the J gene TRBJ1-6, with D possibly TRBD1 on 5 matching bases. This CDR3 has 15 amino acids. With 2 bases removed from V and 6 bases from J, the gap between germline ends came to 12 bases. CDR1 is SGHDT and CDR2 is YYEEEE in the germline V gene. CDR3: CASSLGRGLNSPLHF. The CDR3 region has the DNA TGTGCCAGCAGCTTAGGTAGGGGACTTAATTCACCCCTCCACTTT.

This clonotype was picked up many times. V and J are TRBV11-3 and TRBJ2-1, with TRBD1 matching 11 bases. The CDR3 sequence is 15 residues long. Trimming at V came to 5 bases and at J to 7 bases, leaving 7 bases not matched to a gene. Germline-derived CDR1 and CDR2 are SGHNT and YENEEA. This CDR3 reads CASSMGQGEANEQFF. The CDR3 bases are TGTGCCAGCAGCATGGGACAGGGGGAAGCAAATGAGCAGTTCTTC.

A few counts support this clonotype. The J gene is TRBJ1-4, the V gene TRBV6-1, with TRBD1 matching 8 bases. V shed 8 bases, J shed 7 bases, and the junction held 3 bases outside the gene matches. CDR3 length: 12 residues. CDR1 and CDR2 from the germline V gene are MNHNS and SASEGT. The CDR3 coding sequence is TGTGCCAGCGGGACAGGTTTTGAAAAACTGTTTTTT. Translation gives CASGTGFEKLFF.

This clonotype came up a few times. The genes are TRBV6-5 and TRBJ1-2; D is perhaps TRBD1 (6 bases). V was pared by 2 bases and J by 8 bases, with 18 bases between. The V gene's germline CDR1 is MNHEY and CDR2 SVGAGI. The CDR3 covers 15 residues. The CDR3 sequence: CASSYLDTAGVGYTF. For the CDR3, the DNA is TGTGCCAGCAGTTACCTAGATACGGCAGGGGTCGGCTACACCTTC.

Ten or more counts support this clonotype. J is TRBJ1-2 and V is TRBV6-1; 10 bases are shared with TRBD1. Germline lookup yields CDR1 MNHNS and CDR2 SASEGT. After removal of 5 bases from V and 0 bases from J, the junction contained 3 bases not matched to a gene. The CDR3 consists of 15 residues. CDR3 DNA: TGTGCCAGCAGTCAAGACAGGGGGCCTAACTATGGCTACACCTTC. Its protein product is CASSQDRGPNYGYTF.

This chain links TRBV7-6 with TRBJ2-2; 14 bases are a match to TRBD2. CDR1 is SGHVS and CDR2 is FNYEAQ in the germline V gene. Unmatched junction bases numbered 2, after V lost 3 bases and J lost 5 bases. The CDR3 has 16 residues. This chain's CDR3 is CASSFRTSGGTGELFF. The CDR3, as DNA: TGTGCCAGCAGCTTTAGGACTAGCGGGGGGACCGGGGAGCTGTTTTTT.

Ten or more counts support this clonotype. The rearrangement joins TRBV28 to TRBJ2-2; 10 bases align to TRBD1. This CDR3 comprises 16 residues. Germline assignment: CDR1 MDHEN and CDR2 SYDVKM. Trimming cost V 3 bases and J 5 bases; bases outside gene matches: 6. DNA of the CDR3: TGTGCCAGCAGTTTTTTGGGGACAGGGGAAACCGGGGAGCTGTTTTTT. It encodes CASSFLGTGETGELFF.

This clonotype was recorded many times. The chain links TRBV20-1 to TRBJ2-6; D may be TRBD2 (5 bases). Germline-derived CDR1 and CDR2 are DFQATT and SNEGSKA (reference sequence). CDR3 size: 14 residues. The ends were cut back, 3 bases at V and 2 bases at J, with 8 bases in the middle. Written as DNA, the CDR3 is TGCAGTGCTAGTGAGGGTGCTGGGGCCAACGTCCTGACTTTC. It is translated as CSASEGAGANVLTF.

This clonotype was recorded at least ten times. The chain is built from TRBV2 and TRBJ2-3; D is undetermined. V was pared by 7 bases and J by 0 bases, with 14 bases between. This CDR3 spans 15 amino acids. The germline V gene encodes CDR1 SNHLY and CDR2 FYNNEI. The CDR3 loop is CASTRNGPSTDTQYF. DNA for the CDR3: TGTGCCAGCACTCGAAACGGACCTAGCACAGATACGCAGTATTTT.

V usage is TRBV20-1 and J usage is TRBJ2-3; D could derive from TRBD1 or TRBD2 (5 bases each). V lost 1 base to trimming and J lost 8 bases, with 16 bases between them. Per germline, CDR1 DFQATT and CDR2 SNEGSKA (reference sequence). The CDR3 length is 14 residues. Written as DNA, the CDR3 is TGCAGTGCTAGAGGGGACCCCCTTTTTGGTACGCAGTATTTT. Translation: CSARGDPLFGTQYF.

This clonotype has more than one count but fewer than ten. CDR3 nucleotide sequence: TGTGCCAGCAGCTCGCGGGGATCCACAACTAATGAAAAACTGTTTTTT. Its translation: CASSSRGSTTNEKLFF. The rearrangement links TRBV7-9 to TRBJ1-4, with no clear D. The CDR3 is made up of 16 amino acids. Germline CDR1 is SEHNR and CDR2 is FQNEAQ (reference sequence). Trimming removed 4 bases at V and 0 bases at J, with 12 bases between.

This clonotype has at least ten counts. The rearrangement joins TRBV12-3 or TRBV12-4 to TRBJ2-5; 8 positions agree with TRBD1. This CDR3 region has 15 residues. J gave up 5 bases and V 3 bases, and 8 bases lay outside the gene matches. CDR3 in DNA: TGTGCCAGCAGTTTCTCGCAGGGGGCTGGGGAGACCCAGTACTTC. Translation gives CASSFSQGAGETQYF.

This clonotype appeared many times. V usage is TRBV5-5 and J usage is TRBJ2-3; D remains ambiguous. CDR1 SGHKS and CDR2 YYEKEE come from the germline V gene (reference sequence). The CDR3 loop spans 16 amino acids. Trimming pared 0 bases from V and 0 bases from J, leaving 11 bases between. The CDR3 loop reads CASSLVGSTSTDTQYF. CDR3 nucleotide sequence: TGTGCCAGCAGCTTGGTCGGCAGCACTAGCACAGATACGCAGTATTTT.

The sample holds many counts of this clonotype. J is TRBJ2-7 and V is TRBV6-2 or TRBV6-3, with 10 positions matching TRBD2. Losses at the gene ends were 6 bases for V and 3 bases for J; bases not matched to a gene: 8. The CDR3 has 15 residues. Germline-derived CDR1 and CDR2 are MNHEY and SVGEGT. DNA for the CDR3: TGTGCCAGCAGACGCCCTAGCGGGAGTGGCTACGAGCAGTACTTC. Its translation: CASRRPSGSGYEQYF.

A few counts support this clonotype. The chain carries TRBV12-3 or TRBV12-4 and TRBJ1-1; TRBD1 aligns across 8 bases. V gave up 7 bases and J gave up 0 bases; unmatched junction bases: 10. This CDR3 region has 16 residues. CDR3 nucleotide sequence: TGTGCCAGCACCTCTCCAGGGGGCGCAATGAACACTGAAGCTTTCTTT. This gives the protein CASTSPGGAMNTEAFF.